The clone carrying this T cell receptor beta chain was counted between two and nine times. Its specificity is not known. This CDR3 has 15 amino acids. V lost 5 bases to trimming and J lost 2 bases; unmatched junction nucleotides: 5. The sample is drawn from a study of T cells after yellow fever vaccination. As for the study in general: SMART-Seq v4 Ultra Low Input served to prepare low-cell-number fractions.

Study-wide points: Relatively few clonotypes were ones that appeared in both CD4 and CD8 compartments. From the bulk population, abundant clonotypes could contaminate and appear within FACS-sorted repertoires.

MiXCR was run by TCRdb on the 5' RACE reads, yielding one entry per CDR3 protein. The data show nearly 550,000 distinct CDR3 sequences, with less than 20% seen just once and roughly an eighth held by the top ten. This chain joins TRBV12-3 or TRBV12-4 and TRBJ2-2, with 7 bases fitting TRBD1. This sample comprised PBMCs, obtained 15 days after the yellow fever booster vaccination. The sequence derives from a man aged 25 to 45 who received the YFV17D yellow fever vaccine. CDR3 in DNA: TGTGCCAGCAGTCCGGGACAGATCAACACCGGGGAGCTGTTTTTT. Translated: CASSPGQINTGELFF.